This entry is about one T cell receptor (beta chain). Its target is unknown. V lost 0 bases and J lost 8; bases outside the gene matches: 10. The CDR3 is 15 amino acids. Germline V CDR1 and CDR2: DFQATT, SNEGSKA (reference sequence). The sample belongs to a study of blood T cells in healthy people across ages. Study-wide background: The capture of about one barcoded beta molecule per two T cells was achieved by template switching. Regarding the study as a whole: Long-lived donors exceeded aged donors in naive CD4+ cells and diversity. Across the age range, TCR beta diversity per million T cells fell in a roughly linear way.

The authors ran a second PCR of roughly 6 to 12 cycles using a sample-barcoded 5' primer and a J-beta primer mix. Every cDNA molecule carried a tag from a template-switch adaptor bearing 12 random nucleotides. MiXCR, run by TCRdb on the 5' RACE reads, gives a single entry per CDR3 protein. The sample yields 1 million or so distinct CDR3 sequences, 45% seen once. The sample consisted of blood. This receptor was obtained from a woman in her sixties or seventies in good health. The genes are TRBV20-1 and TRBJ2-1, with TRBD2 matching over 7 bases. Here the CDR3 reads CSARDAAGARDEQFF. The CDR3 bases are TGCAGTGCTAGAGATGCCGCGGGAGCGAGGGATGAGCAGTTCTTC.